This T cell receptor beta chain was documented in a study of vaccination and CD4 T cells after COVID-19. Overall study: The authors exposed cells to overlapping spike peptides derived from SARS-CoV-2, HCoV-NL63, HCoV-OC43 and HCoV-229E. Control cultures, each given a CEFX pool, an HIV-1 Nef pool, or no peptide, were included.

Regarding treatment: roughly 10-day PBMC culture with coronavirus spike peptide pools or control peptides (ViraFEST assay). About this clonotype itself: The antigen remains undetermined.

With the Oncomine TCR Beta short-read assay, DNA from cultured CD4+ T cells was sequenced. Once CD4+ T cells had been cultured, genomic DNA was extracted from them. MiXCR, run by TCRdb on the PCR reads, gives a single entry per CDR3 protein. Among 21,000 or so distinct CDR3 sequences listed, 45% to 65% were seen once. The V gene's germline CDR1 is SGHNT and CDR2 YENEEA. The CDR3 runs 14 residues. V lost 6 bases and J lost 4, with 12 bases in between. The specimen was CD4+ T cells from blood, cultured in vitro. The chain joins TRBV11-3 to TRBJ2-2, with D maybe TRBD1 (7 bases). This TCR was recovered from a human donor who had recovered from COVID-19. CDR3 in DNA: TGTGCCAGCAGGCGGCAGGGGGGCACCGGGGAGCTGTTTTTT. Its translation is CASRRQGGTGELFF.